This is a list of T cell receptor beta chains from one sample in a study of cytomegalovirus exposure and HLA in healthy donors. This table comes from immunoSEQ multiplex PCR, and its TCRdb copy is limited to in-frame clones, with some not included. The top ten clones hold about 2.1% of a sample with 150,000 to 200,000 clones, roughly 78% of them seen once. Sequencing used PBMCs. The receptors shown here come from a woman in her twenties or thirties in good health and CMV-seronegative. Each CDR3 is given with its conserved first and last residue. A D gene is named only where the DNA matches it firmly. Clone sizes are given selectively: once, few, many, or a class where the clone is expanded.

d_gene,j_gene,len,v_gene,abundance,CDR3nt,CDR3aa
-,TRBJ2-7,12,TRBV9,-,TGTGCCAGCCCCCCAGCGGGCCACGAGCAGTACTTC,CASPPAGHEQYF
-,TRBJ2-6,18,TRBV19,-,TGTGCCAGTAGTACCCACGGACGGGGGGCGGGTGGGGCCAACGTCCTGACTTTC,CASSTHGRGAGGANVLTF
-,TRBJ1-3,14,TRBV7-9,-,TGTGCCAGCGTTTTCGGGGGGAACGGAAACACCATATATTTT,CASVFGGNGNTIYF
-,TRBJ2-2,21,TRBV9,-,TGTGCCAGCAGCTTACACCCGGGACAAAGCGGTCTAGGGGGGAACACCGGGGAGCTGTTTTTT,CASSLHPGQSGLGGNTGELFF
-,TRBJ1-5,13,TRBV7-2,-,TGTGCCAGCAGCATGGACACGAATCAGCCCCAGCATTTT,CASSMDTNQPQHF
-,TRBJ1-4,15,TRBV7-9,-,TGTGCCAGCAGGCCACCGGGGGCAACTAATGAAAAACTGTTTTTT,CASRPPGATNEKLFF
-,TRBJ1-1,14,TRBV10-3,-,TGTGCCATCAGTCAGGACACCAGCGCCATGGGAGCTTTCTTT,CAISQDTSAMGAFF
-,TRBJ2-2,13,TRBV29-1,-,TGCAGCGTGACAGGTCCCGGCACCGGGGAGCTGTTTTTT,CSVTGPGTGELFF
TRBD1,TRBJ1-5,14,TRBV2,-,TGTGCCAGCAAGACAGGGACTAGCAATCAGCCCCAGCATTTT,CASKTGTSNQPQHF
TRBD1,TRBJ1-1,14,TRBV6-1,-,TGTGCCAGCAGAGCAGGGGGCCTGAACACTGAAGCTTTCTTT,CASRAGGLNTEAFF
-,TRBJ2-1,15,TRBV5-1,-,TGCGCCAGCAGCTTGGGGGCGGGTTCCTACAATGAGCAGTTCTTC,CASSLGAGSYNEQFF
-,TRBJ2-7,14,TRBV7-9,-,TGTGCCAGCAGCTTATCCTTAGATACCTACGAGCAGTACTTC,CASSLSLDTYEQYF
-,TRBJ2-7,13,TRBV4-1,-,TGCGCCAGCAGCCAAGTGGCCTCCTACGAGCAGTACTTC,CASSQVASYEQYF
-,TRBJ1-4,13,TRBV12-5,few,TGTGCTAGTGGTTTCGGCAGGCGCGAAAAACTGTTTTTT,CASGFGRREKLFF
-,TRBJ1-2,13,TRBV29-1,-,TGCAGCTCCAACCACCCTATTACCTATGGCTACACCTTC,CSSNHPITYGYTF
TRBD2,TRBJ2-4,17,TRBV11-1,-,TGTGCCAGCAGCCCCCGGGGGGCGGGGGGTTCCGGCAGCATTCAGTACTTC,CASSPRGAGGSGSIQYF
-,TRBJ2-1,16,TRBV15,-,TGTGCCACCAGCAGAGTCTTAACGGGTCCTTACAATGAGCAGTTCTTC,CATSRVLTGPYNEQFF
TRBD1,TRBJ2-2,16,TRBV27,-,TGTGCCAGCAGTCCCACCGGACAGGGAGGAGTCGGGGAGCTGTTTTTT,CASSPTGQGGVGELFF
-,TRBJ1-3,15,TRBV6-5,-,TGTGCCAGCAGTTACGACACTCGTTCAGGAAACACCATATATTTT,CASSYDTRSGNTIYF
-,TRBJ1-1,14,TRBV5-1,-,TGCGCCAGCAGCCCTGGACAAGCCAACACTGAAGCTTTCTTT,CASSPGQANTEAFF
-,TRBJ2-7,12,TRBV7-9,-,TGTTCCAGCAGCTCTCAGGTGTACGGGCAGTACTTC,CSSSSQVYGQYF
TRBD1,TRBJ2-4,11,TRBV30,-,TGTGCCTGGAGTGTACTGGGACAGGAGTACTTC,CAWSVLGQEYF
TRBD1,TRBJ1-5,16,TRBV15,-,TGTGCCACCAGCAGAGATGAAGGGGGCGGTAATCAGCCCCAGCATTTT,CATSRDEGGGNQPQHF
-,TRBJ2-7,11,TRBV20-1,few,TGCAGTGCGACCCAGGGGGGCGAGCAGTACTTC,CSATQGGEQYF
TRBD1,TRBJ1-2,16,TRBV6-6,-,TGTGCCAGCAGTTACTTTGCGGGACAGGGCGCCGGGGGCTACACCTTC,CASSYFAGQGAGGYTF
-,TRBJ1-5,14,TRBV6-4,few,TGTGCCAGCTCGCCCTTGGGGGGAAATCAGCCCCAGCATTTT,CASSPLGGNQPQHF
-,TRBJ2-1,16,TRBV25-1,-,TGTGCCAGCAGTGAAATCACAGGGAGCTCCTACAATGAGCAGTTCTTC,CASSEITGSSYNEQFF
TRBD1,TRBJ1-2,16,TRBV5-1,-,TGCGCCAGCAGCTTTGACAGGGGGCGGTTTGAAGATGGCTACACCTTC,CASSFDRGRFEDGYTF
-,TRBJ1-2,16,TRBV6-5,once,TGTGCCAGCAGTTACTCCCTAAACAGGGCAAACTATGGCTACACCTTC,CASSYSLNRANYGYTF
TRBD1,TRBJ2-5,14,TRBV12-5,-,TGTGCTAGTGGTTTGTTCAGGACAGGAGGGACCCAGTACTTC,CASGLFRTGGTQYF
TRBD1,TRBJ1-2,14,TRBV7-2,-,TGTGCCAGCAGCCCTAGACAGGGGTACTATGGCTACACCTTC,CASSPRQGYYGYTF
-,TRBJ2-2,16,TRBV2,-,TGTGCCAGCACCGAAAGTTTGGGGGCCGCCACCGGGGAGCTGTTTTTT,CASTESLGAATGELFF